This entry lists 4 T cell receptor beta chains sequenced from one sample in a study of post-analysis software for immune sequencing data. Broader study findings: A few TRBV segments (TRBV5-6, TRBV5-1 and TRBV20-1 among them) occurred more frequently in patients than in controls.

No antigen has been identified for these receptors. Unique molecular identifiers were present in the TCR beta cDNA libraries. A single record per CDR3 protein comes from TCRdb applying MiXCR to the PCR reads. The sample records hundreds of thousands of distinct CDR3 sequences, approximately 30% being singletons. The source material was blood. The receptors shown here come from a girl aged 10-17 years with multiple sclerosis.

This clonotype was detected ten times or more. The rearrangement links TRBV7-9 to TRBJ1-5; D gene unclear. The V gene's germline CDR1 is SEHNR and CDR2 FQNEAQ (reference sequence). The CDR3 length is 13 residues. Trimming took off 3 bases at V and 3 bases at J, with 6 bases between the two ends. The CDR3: CASSLNDNQPQHF. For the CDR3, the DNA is TGTGCCAGCAGCTTGAATGACAATCAGCCCCAGCATTTT.

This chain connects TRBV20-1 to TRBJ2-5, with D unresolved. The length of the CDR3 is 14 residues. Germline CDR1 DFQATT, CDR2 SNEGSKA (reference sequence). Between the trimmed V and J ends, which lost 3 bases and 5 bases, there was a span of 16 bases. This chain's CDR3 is CSARVVVVRETQYF. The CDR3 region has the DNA TGCAGTGCTAGGGTGGTGGTGGTAAGGGAGACCCAGTACTTC.

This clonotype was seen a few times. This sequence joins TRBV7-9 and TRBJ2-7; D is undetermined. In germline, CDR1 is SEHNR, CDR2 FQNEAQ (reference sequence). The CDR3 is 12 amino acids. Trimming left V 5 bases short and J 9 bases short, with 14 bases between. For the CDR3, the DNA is TGTGCCAGCAGCCCCACCGAAGTGGTGCAGTACTTC. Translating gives CASSPTEVVQYF. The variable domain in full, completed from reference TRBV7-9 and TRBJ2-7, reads DTGVSQNPRHKITKRGQNVTFRCDPISEHNRLYWYRQTLGQGPEFLTYFQNEAQLEKSRLLSDRFSAERPKGSFSTLEIQRTEQGDSAMYLCASSPTEVVQYFGPGTRLTVT.

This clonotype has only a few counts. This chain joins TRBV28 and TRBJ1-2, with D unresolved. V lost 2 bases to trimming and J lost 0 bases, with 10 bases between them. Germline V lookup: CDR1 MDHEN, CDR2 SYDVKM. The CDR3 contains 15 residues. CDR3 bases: TGTGCCAGCAGTTTACTCGGCGGACCTAACTATGGCTACACCTTC. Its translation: CASSLLGGPNYGYTF.